These 14 T cell receptor beta chains were all obtained from the same sample, sequenced in a study of beta chain features in type 1 diabetes. The study reverse transcribed the entire isolated RNA, so it sequenced expressed TCRB transcripts. Sequenced by immunoSEQ multiplex PCR; TCRdb stores in-frame clones only, minus some. Among some 200,000 clones, about a tenth were seen once, and the ten largest hold approximately 1.5%. Sequences were obtained from central memory CD4+ T cells from blood. Receptors were obtained from a man aged 18 to 30 in good health.

Here the CDR3 reads CSARDNEKLFF. CDR3 nucleotides: TGCAGCGCAAGGGATAATGAAAAACTGTTTTTT. The chain carries TRBV29-1 and TRBJ1-4; D is unresolved. V was clipped by 7 bases and J by 4 bases, with 7 bases between them. This CDR3 has 11 residues. Looked up from germline, CDR1 is SQVTM and CDR2 is ANQGSEA.

The genes are TRBV18 and TRBJ2-2; D remains ambiguous. The CDR3 covers 14 residues. V lost 0 bases and J 3 bases, leaving 5 bases between the germline ends. The germline V gene encodes CDR1 KGHSH and CDR2 LQKENI. This CDR3 reads CASSPPKDTGELFF. The CDR3 region has the DNA TGTGCCAGCTCACCACCGAAAGACACCGGGGAGCTGTTTTTT. Based on the CDR3 plus reference TRBV18 and TRBJ2-2, the full variable domain is NAGVMQNPRHLVRRRGQEARLRCSPMKGHSHVYWYRQLPEEGLKFMVYLQKENIIDESGMPKERFSAEFPKEGPSILRIQQVVRGDSAAYFCASSPPKDTGELFFGEGSRLTVL.

This clone appeared a few times. The sample has other DNA sequences that encode this CDR3 too. This chain connects TRBV7-6 to TRBJ2-3, with unresolved D. The CDR3 runs to 13 residues. Germline lookup yields CDR1 SGHVS and CDR2 FNYEAQ. Trimming removed 0 bases from V and 0 bases from J, with 1 base in between. The CDR3 DNA reads TGTGCCAGCAGCTTAGCTAGCACAGATACGCAGTATTTT. Protein: CASSLASTDTQYF.

The genes are TRBV27 and TRBJ1-3; no clear D. The germline CDR1 and CDR2 sequences are MNHEY and SMNVEV (reference sequence). This CDR3 has 13 amino acids. V shed 5 bases and J shed 4 bases, with 9 bases lying between them. The CDR3 nucleotides read TGTGCCAGCAGTGGTTCTGGGGGAAACACCATATATTTT. It is translated as CASSGSGGNTIYF.

This clone was detected a few times. The rearrangement joins TRBV5-1 to TRBJ2-3, with 15 bases lining up with TRBD2. CDR1 is SGHRS and CDR2 is YFSETQ in the germline V gene. The CDR3 has 16 amino acids. The ends lost 4 bases at V and 3 bases at J; junction bases unmatched: 3. This CDR3 is CASSIGTSGRTDTQYF. The CDR3 bases are TGCGCCAGCAGCATAGGGACTAGCGGGAGGACAGATACGCAGTATTTT.

Worth noting for this clone: This specimen includes other DNA sequences encoding the same CDR3. V gene TRBV6-5 combines with J gene TRBJ2-2; a possible D gene is TRBD1 (5 bases). Looked up from germline, CDR1 is MNHEY and CDR2 is SVGAGI. V was pared by 6 bases and J by 1 base, with 9 bases between. The CDR3 has 14 residues. CDR3 DNA sequence: TGTGCCAGCAGACCCCAGGGGAACACCGGGGAGCTGTTTTTT. Its protein product is CASRPQGNTGELFF.

This clone was detected a few times. This chain connects TRBV11-2 to TRBJ2-1; D perhaps matches TRBD2 (5 bases). The germline CDR1 and CDR2 sequences are SGHAT and FQNNGV. V lost 3 bases to trimming and J lost 4 bases, with 13 bases between them. The CDR3 runs to 15 residues. The CDR3 is CASSFDYGIYNEQFF. In DNA, the CDR3 is TGTGCCAGCAGCTTCGATTACGGGATTTACAATGAGCAGTTCTTC.

The chain has TRBV15 and TRBJ2-4; 8 bases fit TRBD1. V shed 2 bases, J shed 2 bases, and the junction held 8 bases outside the gene matches. Germline V lookup: CDR1 LNHNV, CDR2 YYDKDF (reference sequence). This CDR3 contains 17 residues. The CDR3 loop is CATSRPQGARTKNIQYF. CDR3 bases: TGTGCCACCAGCAGACCCCAGGGGGCGCGAACCAAAAACATTCAGTACTTC.

J is TRBJ2-2 and V is TRBV7-9; D gene unclear. Germline CDR1 and CDR2: SEHNR and FQNEAQ (reference sequence). The germline V and J ends were trimmed by 5 bases and 3 bases, with 13 bases remaining between them. The CDR3 totals 15 residues. CDR3 sequence reads: CASSPPGLDTGELFF. The DNA for the CDR3 is TGTGCCAGCAGCCCCCCAGGATTGGACACCGGGGAGCTGTTTTTT.

In DNA form, the CDR3 reads TGCGCCAGCACCCGGGACATCAGCAATCAGCCCCAGCATTTT. Its protein is CASTRDISNQPQHF. The V call is TRBV23-1, the J call TRBJ1-5; D may be TRBD1 (6 bases). TRBV23-1 is noted as an ORF with a role that remains uncertain. The CDR3 length is 14 residues. V was cut by 7 bases and J by 1 base, with 11 bases left in between.

This clone occurred many times. At the DNA level, this CDR3 is encoded by other sequences in the same sample as well. The rearrangement uses TRBV7-2 and TRBJ2-7; D is undetermined. The germline V gene encodes CDR1 SGHTA and CDR2 FQGNSA. The V gene lost 3 bases and the J gene lost 2 bases, with 8 bases spanning the gap. The CDR3 has 13 amino acids. CDR3 region: CASSLLLTYEQYF. The CDR3 DNA follows: TGTGCCAGCAGCTTGCTTTTAACCTACGAGCAGTACTTC.

Ten or more counts support this clone. The V call is TRBV11-2, the J call TRBJ2-3; TRBD1 agrees at 7 bases. Germline loops: CDR1 SGHAT, CDR2 FQNNGV. The CDR3 sequence is 14 residues long. After removal of 6 bases from V and 8 bases from J, the junction contained 11 bases not matched to a gene. The CDR3 DNA reads TGTGCCAGCAGGCTACTGAGGGGGCGCGGTACGCAGTATTTT. Translation gives CASRLLRGRGTQYF.

V and J are TRBV4-3 and TRBJ2-3, with 7 nucleotides matching TRBD2. CDR1 and CDR2 (germline): LGHNA, YSLEER. V was clipped by 0 bases and J by 4 bases; unmatched bases: 10. The CDR3 loop spans 17 amino acids. The chain's CDR3 is CASSQDTAGEIPDTQYF. The CDR3 bases are TGCGCCAGCAGCCAAGATACTGCGGGAGAGATCCCAGATACGCAGTATTTT.

In its sample, this clone was seen a few times. J is TRBJ2-6 and V is TRBV30; D is unclear. Looked up from germline, CDR1 is GTSNPN and CDR2 is SVGIG (reference sequence). V lost 3 bases to trimming and J lost 2 bases, with 11 bases between them. The CDR3 runs 15 residues. The chain's CDR3 is CAWSLPVAGANVLTF. Here the CDR3 DNA reads TGTGCCTGGAGCCTCCCCGTGGCTGGGGCCAACGTCCTGACTTTC.